Listed below are T cell receptor beta chains from one sample, sequenced in a study of blood T cell repertoires in COVID-19. Profiled with immunoSEQ multiplex PCR; TCRdb holds only in-frame clones, not every one. The sample consists of some 50,000 clones, approximately 82% of them appearing once. The sequencing sample was made of peripheral blood. These receptors all come from a human donor in a cohort sampled during active COVID-19. Each CDR3 is given with its conserved first and last residue. Each record gives: clone size, V gene, J gene, D gene, CDR3 protein, CDR3 DNA. The D gene is left open where the match is weak. Where a row states a size, it is once, few, many or the class of an expanded clone; other rows omit it.

abundance: NA; v_gene: TRBV18; j_gene: TRBJ2-5; d_gene: NA; CDR3aa: CASSRVAGDKETQYF; CDR3nt: TGTGCCAGCTCACGAGTGGCGGGGGACAAAGAGACCCAGTACTTC
abundance: NA; v_gene: TRBV7-8; j_gene: TRBJ2-2; d_gene: TRBD1; CDR3aa: CASSLPVTGVTGELFF; CDR3nt: TGTGCCAGCAGCTTACCGGTGACAGGGGTCACCGGGGAGCTGTTTTTT
abundance: NA; v_gene: TRBV6-4; j_gene: TRBJ2-3; d_gene: TRBD2; CDR3aa: CASRSSGGGTDTQYF; CDR3nt: TGTGCCAGCAGAAGTAGCGGGGGGGGCACAGATACGCAGTATTTT
abundance: once; v_gene: TRBV6-2/TRBV6-3; j_gene: TRBJ2-3; d_gene: TRBD1; CDR3aa: CASSYQGDVGDTQYF; CDR3nt: TGTGCCAGCAGTTACCAGGGGGATGTAGGAGATACGCAGTATTTT
abundance: NA; v_gene: TRBV4-2; j_gene: TRBJ1-2; d_gene: TRBD1; CDR3aa: CASSQGTGDYGYTF; CDR3nt: TGTGCCAGCAGCCAAGGGACAGGGGACTATGGCTACACCTTC
abundance: NA; v_gene: TRBV9; j_gene: TRBJ2-7; d_gene: TRBD1; CDR3aa: CASNPGQGPYEQYF; CDR3nt: TGTGCCAGCAACCCGGGACAGGGCCCCTACGAGCAGTACTTC
abundance: NA; v_gene: TRBV5-8; j_gene: TRBJ1-1; d_gene: NA; CDR3aa: CASSLARGHKNTEAFF; CDR3nt: TGTGCCAGCAGCTTGGCTCGGGGACACAAGAACACTGAAGCTTTCTTT
abundance: NA; v_gene: TRBV12-3/TRBV12-4; j_gene: TRBJ2-3; d_gene: NA; CDR3aa: CASSPSTDTQYF; CDR3nt: TGTGCCAGCAGTCCAAGCACAGATACGCAGTATTTT
abundance: NA; v_gene: TRBV11-2; j_gene: TRBJ2-3; d_gene: TRBD2; CDR3aa: CASSRGGLDTQYF; CDR3nt: TGTGCCAGCAGCCGCGGGGGGTTAGATACGCAGTATTTT
abundance: NA; v_gene: TRBV7-6; j_gene: TRBJ2-1; d_gene: NA; CDR3aa: CASSSAGGGNNEQFF; CDR3nt: TGTGCCAGCAGCTCCGCCGGGGGTGGGAACAATGAGCAGTTCTTC
abundance: NA; v_gene: TRBV7-2; j_gene: TRBJ2-4; d_gene: NA; CDR3aa: CASSLRLPGQAGIQYF; CDR3nt: TGTGCCAGCAGCTTACGACTGCCCGGGCAGGCGGGCATTCAGTACTTC
abundance: NA; v_gene: TRBV2; j_gene: TRBJ2-5; d_gene: TRBD2; CDR3aa: CASSELAGAQETQYF; CDR3nt: TGTGCCAGCAGTGAACTAGCGGGGGCTCAAGAGACCCAGTACTTC
abundance: NA; v_gene: TRBV24-1; j_gene: TRBJ2-5; d_gene: NA; CDR3aa: CATSDQPSGVQETQYF; CDR3nt: TGTGCCACCAGTGACCAACCCTCAGGGGTACAAGAGACCCAGTACTTC
abundance: NA; v_gene: TRBV18; j_gene: TRBJ2-3; d_gene: TRBD2; CDR3aa: CASSPQGGDYTDTQYF; CDR3nt: TGTGCCAGCTCACCACAGGGTGGGGACTACACAGATACGCAGTATTTT
abundance: NA; v_gene: TRBV18; j_gene: TRBJ1-1; d_gene: NA; CDR3aa: CASSLPPGNTEAFF; CDR3nt: TGTGCCAGCTCACTTCCGCCAGGGAACACTGAAGCTTTCTTT
abundance: NA; v_gene: TRBV19; j_gene: TRBJ1-2; d_gene: TRBD1; CDR3aa: CASSDYEQGAFGYTF; CDR3nt: TGTGCCAGTAGCGACTATGAACAGGGGGCCTTTGGCTACACCTTC
abundance: few; v_gene: TRBV11-3; j_gene: TRBJ2-1; d_gene: NA; CDR3aa: CASSEGLGTDYNEQFF; CDR3nt: TGTGCCAGCAGCGAGGGACTAGGGACAGACTACAATGAGCAGTTCTTC
abundance: NA; v_gene: TRBV11-1; j_gene: TRBJ2-3; d_gene: TRBD1; CDR3aa: CASSLGQGTDTQYF; CDR3nt: TGTGCCAGCAGCTTGGGACAGGGGACAGATACGCAGTATTTT
abundance: NA; v_gene: TRBV29-1; j_gene: TRBJ2-7; d_gene: NA; CDR3aa: CSVETDRNYEQYF; CDR3nt: TGCAGCGTTGAAACCGACAGAAACTACGAGCAGTACTTC
abundance: NA; v_gene: TRBV6-5; j_gene: TRBJ2-3; d_gene: NA; CDR3aa: CASIDGGGSDTQYF; CDR3nt: TGTGCCAGCATCGACGGGGGTGGATCAGATACGCAGTATTTT
abundance: NA; v_gene: TRBV7-8; j_gene: TRBJ2-5; d_gene: NA; CDR3aa: CASSNGVVRETQYF; CDR3nt: TGTGCCAGCAGCAATGGAGTGGTTAGGGAGACCCAGTACTTC
abundance: NA; v_gene: TRBV3-1/TRBV3-2; j_gene: TRBJ2-1; d_gene: TRBD2; CDR3aa: CASSHQRGANEQFF; CDR3nt: TGTGCCAGCAGCCACCAGCGGGGGGCCAATGAGCAGTTCTTC
abundance: NA; v_gene: TRBV7-9; j_gene: TRBJ2-3; d_gene: NA; CDR3aa: CASSFISDTQYF; CDR3nt: TGTGCCAGCAGCTTCATTTCAGATACGCAGTATTTT
abundance: NA; v_gene: TRBV7-9; j_gene: TRBJ2-1; d_gene: NA; CDR3aa: CASIRSSSYNEQFF; CDR3nt: TGTGCCAGCATCCGGTCGAGCTCCTACAATGAGCAGTTCTTC
abundance: NA; v_gene: TRBV28; j_gene: TRBJ2-7; d_gene: NA; CDR3aa: CASENRQYPLYEQYF; CDR3nt: TGTGCCAGCGAAAACAGACAGTATCCCCTCTACGAGCAGTACTTC
abundance: NA; v_gene: TRBV7-8; j_gene: TRBJ1-6; d_gene: TRBD1; CDR3aa: CASSLAWDSQGSPLHF; CDR3nt: TGTGCCAGCAGCTTAGCTTGGGACAGTCAAGGTTCACCCCTCCACTTT
abundance: NA; v_gene: TRBV7-3; j_gene: TRBJ2-4; d_gene: TRBD1; CDR3aa: CASSLGPRDRVSIQYF; CDR3nt: TGTGCCAGCAGCTTAGGACCCCGGGACAGGGTGTCCATTCAGTACTTC
abundance: NA; v_gene: TRBV11-2; j_gene: TRBJ1-4; d_gene: NA; CDR3aa: CASSLFGGSNEKLFF; CDR3nt: TGTGCCAGCAGCTTATTTGGAGGATCTAATGAAAAACTGTTTTTT
abundance: few; v_gene: TRBV7-2; j_gene: TRBJ2-5; d_gene: NA; CDR3aa: CASSFLIQGVKTQYF; CDR3nt: TGTGCCAGCAGCTTTTTAATTCAGGGTGTAAAGACCCAGTACTTC
abundance: NA; v_gene: TRBV19; j_gene: TRBJ1-1; d_gene: NA; CDR3aa: CASSPSVGGTEAFF; CDR3nt: TGTGCCAGTAGTCCCTCGGTCGGGGGCACTGAAGCTTTCTTT
abundance: few; v_gene: TRBV9; j_gene: TRBJ2-1; d_gene: NA; CDR3aa: CASSVSGTNKHEQFF; CDR3nt: TGTGCCAGCAGCGTTTCGGGGACAAATAAGCATGAGCAGTTCTTC
abundance: NA; v_gene: TRBV27; j_gene: TRBJ2-1; d_gene: TRBD1; CDR3aa: CASSSRGPNNEQFF; CDR3nt: TGTGCCAGCAGTTCCAGGGGGCCTAACAATGAGCAGTTCTTC
abundance: once; v_gene: TRBV4-3; j_gene: TRBJ1-1; d_gene: TRBD1; CDR3aa: CASSQGLTGTGGLLAFF; CDR3nt: TGCGCCAGCAGCCAAGGCCTTACAGGGACAGGGGGACTACTGGCTTTCTTT